The present entry profiles one T cell receptor (beta chain) with its context. What it recognizes is unknown. The sample belongs to a study of blood T cells in healthy people across ages. Study conclusions and caveats: Both higher diversity and more naive CD4+ cells marked long-lived donors when set against aged donors. Samples with more naive T cells showed higher observed beta diversity.

A second about 7 to 12 cycle PCR used barcoded and J-beta primers. MiXCR was run by TCRdb on the 5' RACE reads, yielding one entry per CDR3 protein. The data show a few hundred thousand distinct CDR3 sequences, with approximately 52% seen just once and under 65% held by the top ten. Per germline, CDR1 MNHEY and CDR2 SMNVEV (reference sequence). The CDR3 runs to 16 residues. The V end was cut by 4 bases, the J end by 2 bases, with 15 bases between. The sample, approximately 10 milliliters of peripheral blood, was drawn from each donor. The rearrangement joins TRBV27 to TRBJ2-4, with D perhaps matching TRBD2 (6 bases). This TCR was sampled from a man in his 60s in good health. Sequencing used blood. CDR3 region: CASSSWAGKTKNIQYF. The DNA of the CDR3 is TGTGCCAGCAGTTCATGGGCGGGGAAAACCAAAAACATTCAGTACTTC.